Listed here is a single T cell receptor (beta chain). Its antigen has not been determined. No clone much larger than this one lies a single base away; base qualities are absent. TCRbeta CDR3 regions were amplified from genomic DNA by means of the immunoSEQ Assay, a bias-controlled multiplex PCR. From the authors' description of their analysis: Within the assay, amplification of reference gene primers was used to estimate how many nucleated cells each sample contained. To quantify the absolute abundance of each unique TCRbeta CDR3 rearrangement, sequence reads were collapsed and filtered. Productive Simpson clonality was computed per sample as the square root of Simpson's diversity index over productive rearrangements. As stored in TCRdb, this immuneACCESS dataset retains in-frame rearrangements with V and J assigned. A fraction of the clones does not appear; measured against another copy, unresolved V genes explain less than half of the discrepancy, and the remainder lacks a known reason. V and J calls and clone size follow that table, whereas D and trimming were derived from the DNA. The sample data list 250,000 to 300,000 clones, and approximately 91% of these were observed just once. Together, the top ten hold approximately 2.5% of the sample.

The data stem from a study of blood T cell repertoires in COVID-19 (dated by TCRdb to about 2020). Study-level background: Samples from collaborators originated in the United States, Italy and Spain and spanned both the acute and convalescent phases of COVID-19. The material from the prospective study consisted of cDNA or gDNA derived from T cells, B-cell-depleted T cells, or PBMCs. Subjects who had been exposed to COVID-19, were actively infected with it, or had recovered from it provided the deeply sampled blood TCRbeta repertoires that made up the dataset. The repertoires were released in a freely available public database meant as a resource for research on the immune response to SARS-CoV-2. The samples were drawn from two sources: the first 160 participants of the ongoing ImmuneRACE study, and some 1,300 subjects contributed by 6 global collaborators. A de-identified subject ID, COVID-19 status, age in years and sex were almost always included in the sample metadata. Where available, HLA class I and class II types were taken from metadata supplied by the sample provider and were not determined by assay-based typing.

Enrolling through a virtual design, the prospective study's participants ranged in age from roughly 18 to 90 years and lived across around 25 United States geographic areas. Cohort assignment in the prospective study relied on participant-reported clinical history from a screening survey and a study questionnaire. Each participant in the prospective study had whole blood, serum and a nasopharyngeal or oropharyngeal swab collected by mobile phlebotomists. Prospective study participants could optionally give additional blood draws and questionnaires over an approximately 2-month period. Prospective study blood samples were shipped either frozen or at room temperature before DNA extraction. Summary of the overall study and its limitations: How much clinical and demographic metadata was included differed by source and by participant, and the metadata was provided uncurated.

The TCR comes from a woman in her 40s with acute COVID-19. The sequenced sample consisted of PBMCs or T cells enriched from blood (not recorded which).

The sequence in DNA is TGTGCCAGCTCGGAGGGCCTTACCGGGGAGCTGTTTTTT. Its translation reads: CASSEGLTGELFF. The V gene is TRBV7-3 and the J gene is TRBJ2-2; a tentative D call is TRBD2 (6 bases match). Based on the germline V gene, the CDR1 and CDR2 sequences are SGHTA and FQGTGA. The junction carries 12 bases between V and J, which are trimmed by 8 bases and 5 bases respectively. Taken from cysteine to phenylalanine, the CDR3 has 13 residues. Only CDR3 DNA is held: 39 bases, read in frame from base 1.